These 20 T cell receptor beta chains share one sample of origin, sequenced in a study of cytotoxic CD8 clonotypes in ibrutinib-treated CLL. TCRdb's copy holds only in-frame clones and misses some; the assay was immunoSEQ multiplex PCR. The sample carries about 300,000 clones, 60% to 80% recorded once. The sequences come from PBMCs, collected at disease progression, from a patient treated with ibrutinib. These receptors came from a human donor with chronic lymphocytic leukemia.

The chain links TRBV25-1 to TRBJ2-7, with D perhaps matching TRBD1 (6 bases). The V gene lost 5 bases and the J gene lost 3 bases, with 14 bases spanning the gap. The CDR3 is 14 residues long. Per germline, CDR1 MGHDK and CDR2 SYGVNS. CDR3 bases: TGTGCCAGCAGTACAGGGCTAACTGACTACGAGCAGTACTTC. It translates to CASSTGLTDYEQYF.

The rearrangement joins TRBV11-3 to TRBJ2-1; D is unclear. V dropped 4 bases and J dropped 5 bases, with 15 bases sitting between them. Per the germline V gene, CDR1 is SGHNT and CDR2 is YENEEA. The CDR3 contains 15 residues. The CDR3 sequence: CASSSRETQNNEQFF. CDR3 in DNA: TGTGCCAGCAGCTCTCGAGAGACCCAGAACAATGAGCAGTTCTTC.

This chain uses TRBV11-2 with TRBJ1-6; D not resolved. CDR1 is SGHAT and CDR2 is FQNNGV in the germline V gene. Trimming removed 4 bases from V and 6 bases from J, with 7 bases in between. The CDR3 sequence is 13 residues long. The CDR3 is CASSSLLNSPLHF. In nucleotides, the CDR3 is TGTGCCAGCAGCTCTCTCCTTAATTCACCCCTCCACTTT. The entire variable domain, with the rest obtained from reference TRBV11-2 and TRBJ1-6, is as follows: EAGVAQSPRYKIIEKRQSVAFWCNPISGHATLYWYQQILGQGPKLLIQFQNNGVVDDSQLPKDRFSAERLKGVDSTLKIQPAKLEDSAVYLCASSSLLNSPLHFGNGTRLTVT.

The gene calls are TRBV5-4 and TRBJ2-5; D remains unclear. The CDR3 has 12 amino acids. V was pared by 4 bases and J by 2 bases, with 6 bases between. Germline-derived CDR1 and CDR2 are SGHNT and YYREEE (reference sequence). The CDR3 DNA is TGTGCCAGCAGCATCATACAAGAGACCCAGTACTTC. It translates to CASSIIQETQYF.

The V and J genes are TRBV19 and TRBJ2-1; D is uncertain. In germline, CDR1 is LNHDA, CDR2 SQIVND (reference sequence). V lost 6 bases, J lost 0 bases, and 12 bases lay in between. This CDR3 is built from 15 residues. The CDR3 loop reads CASSPRSRSYNEQFF. CDR3 in DNA: TGTGCCAGTAGCCCAAGGTCCCGCTCCTACAATGAGCAGTTCTTC.

This clone has only a few counts. V is TRBV7-3 and J is TRBJ1-5; D might be TRBD1 (5 bases). CDR3 length: 15 amino acids. Trimming stripped 5 bases from V and 3 bases from J, with 14 bases between. CDR1 is SGHTA, CDR2 FQGTGA, per germline. CDR3 sequence (DNA): TGTGCCAGCAGCCCTGACGGGGCCACCAATCAGCCCCAGCATTTT. It yields the protein CASSPDGATNQPQHF.

The chain employs TRBV6-5 and TRBJ2-7, with 9 bases that match TRBD1. The V segment lost 6 bases and the J segment 5 bases; nucleotides outside the gene matches: 5. The germline V gene has CDR1 MNHEY and CDR2 SVGAGI. CDR3 size: 13 residues. The CDR3 region has the DNA TGTGCCAGCAGGGGGACAGGGAGAGACGAGCAGTACTTC. It translates to CASRGTGRDEQYF.

A word on this clone: This same CDR3 is encoded by further DNA sequences in the sample. The chain joins TRBV11-2 to TRBJ2-1; no reliable D call. From germline, CDR1 is SGHAT and CDR2 FQNNGV. V was shortened by 1 base and J by 10 bases, with 5 bases between the two germline ends. The CDR3 extends over 11 amino acids. The CDR3, as DNA: TGTGCCAGCAGCTTAGGGTCGGAGCAGTTCTTC. It yields the protein CASSLGSEQFF.

This clone was detected only once. The chain recombines TRBV5-1 with TRBJ2-7, with 16 nucleotides matching TRBD2. The V gene end was trimmed by 4 bases and the J gene end by 7 bases; junction bases not matched to a gene: 17. The length of the CDR3 is 19 residues. The germline V gene encodes CDR1 SGHRS and CDR2 YFSETQ. This chain's CDR3 is CASSPPGLAGGPSVVEQYF. The DNA for the CDR3 is TGCGCCAGCAGCCCGCCGGGACTAGCGGGGGGGCCGAGTGTGGTTGAGCAGTACTTC.

The CDR3 DNA sequence: TGTGCCAGCAGTGGTATAAGCGGGAGGCTCTACGAGCAGTACTTC. Translation: CASSGISGRLYEQYF. The rearrangement uses TRBV6-1 and TRBJ2-7; the match to TRBD2 covers 9 bases. After removal of 4 bases from V and 3 bases from J, the junction contained 7 bases not matched to a gene. Germline lookup yields CDR1 MNHNS and CDR2 SASEGT. There are 15 residues in the CDR3.

The chain joins TRBV25-1 to TRBJ2-7; D not certain. Germline V gives CDR1 MGHDK, CDR2 SYGVNS. This CDR3 spans 16 amino acids. V gave up 3 bases and J gave up 0 bases, with 15 bases separating them. CDR3 DNA sequence: TGTGCCAGCAGTGATGAAATGGGTTCCCGCTCCTACGAGCAGTACTTC. The encoded protein is CASSDEMGSRSYEQYF.

CDR3 in DNA: TGTGCCAGCAGTAACTCGGGGGGGAACACCGGGGAGCTGTTTTTT. This sequence encodes CASSNSGGNTGELFF. J is TRBJ2-2 and V is TRBV28; 7 bases fit TRBD2. The CDR3 contains 15 residues. Germline-derived CDR1 and CDR2 are MDHEN and SYDVKM. The ends lost 5 bases at V and 1 base at J; junction bases unmatched: 4.

V is TRBV29-1 and J is TRBJ2-5; 7 nucleotides match TRBD2. The CDR3 is 12 amino acids. The germline gives CDR1 SQVTM, CDR2 ANQGSEA. V lost 3 bases, J lost 4 bases, and 2 bases stayed unmatched. This chain's CDR3 is CSVDPGGETQYF. CDR3 DNA: TGCAGCGTTGATCCGGGGGGAGAGACCCAGTACTTC.

In this sample, this clone turned up a few times. J is TRBJ2-7 and V is TRBV27; 8 bases are shared with TRBD1. Germline V gene sequence: CDR1 MNHEY, CDR2 SMNVEV (reference sequence). The CDR3 covers 13 residues. V was pared by 5 bases and J by 3 bases, with 3 bases of the junction left unmatched. CDR3 bases: TGTGCCAGCAGTCCGGACAGGGACTACGAGCAGTACTTC. As protein: CASSPDRDYEQYF.

This chain connects TRBV29-1 to TRBJ2-3; D may be TRBD1 or TRBD2 (6 bases each). Per germline, CDR1 SQVTM and CDR2 ANQGSEA. Trimming took off 3 bases at V and 2 bases at J, with 9 bases between the two ends. This CDR3 region has 13 residues. In DNA form, the CDR3 reads TGCAGCGTTGAGAGGGGGGCCACAGATACGCAGTATTTT. Its protein product is CSVERGATDTQYF.

This clone was observed a handful of times. In nucleotides, the CDR3 is TGTGCCATCTCCCGGGACAGGGTGTACGAGCAGTACTTC. Translation gives CAISRDRVYEQYF. V usage is TRBV10-3 and J usage is TRBJ2-7; 9 bases match TRBD1. The CDR3 contains 13 residues. The germline V gene encodes CDR1 ENHRY and CDR2 SYGVKD. V gave up 8 bases and J gave up 4 bases; unmatched junction bases: 6.

This clone was observed a handful of times. In nucleotides, the CDR3 is TGTGCCAGCAGCTTAGGGTGCTCCTACGAGCAGTACTTC. Residues: CASSLGCSYEQYF. The chain carries TRBV7-9 and TRBJ2-7; D not resolved. Germline V lookup: CDR1 SEHNR, CDR2 FQNEAQ (reference sequence). The V and J ends lost 1 base and 0 bases respectively, with 4 bases between them. The CDR3 runs to 13 residues.

The rearrangement links TRBV27 to TRBJ2-7, with D maybe TRBD1 (6 bases). The germline CDR1 and CDR2 sequences are MNHEY and SMNVEV (reference sequence). V lost 6 bases and J lost 5, with 17 bases in between. The CDR3 extends over 14 amino acids. The CDR3 DNA follows: TGTGCCAGCAGCAAGCCAATGAGACAGGACGAGCAGTACTTC. It is translated as CASSKPMRQDEQYF.

The rearrangement joins TRBV10-3 to TRBJ2-7; D call uncertain. The CDR3 runs 11 residues. CDR1 and CDR2 (germline): ENHRY, SYGVKD. V lost 8 bases and J 2 bases, leaving 7 bases between the germline ends. CDR3 sequence reads: CAIQETYEQYF. DNA of the CDR3: TGTGCCATCCAGGAAACCTACGAGCAGTACTTC.

The chain has TRBV19 and TRBJ1-5; the D gene is possibly TRBD1 (5 bases). The V end was cut by 3 bases, the J end by 2 bases, with 14 bases between. This CDR3 is built from 16 residues. Germline V gives CDR1 LNHDA, CDR2 SQIVND (reference sequence). This chain's CDR3 is CASSIPGGIGNQPQHF. CDR3 DNA: TGTGCCAGTAGTATCCCCGGGGGAATTGGCAATCAGCCCCAGCATTTT.